These 14 T cell receptor beta chains were all obtained from the same sample, sequenced in a study of response to subunit inactivated influenza vaccine. Via MiXCR, TCRdb re-called the RT-PCR reads, giving one row per CDR3 protein. The profile shows 550,000 to 600,000 distinct CDR3 sequences, roughly 10% of them singletons. The sample in question was PBMCs from blood, obtained on the day of vaccination. All receptors derive from a man aged 45-65 years who received an inactivated influenza vaccine.

This clonotype appeared a few times. The chain is built from TRBV11-1 and TRBJ2-3, with 8 bases identical to TRBD1. The V gene's germline CDR1 is SGHAT and CDR2 FQDESV (reference sequence). The CDR3 has 19 residues. After removal of 3 bases from V and 3 bases from J, the junction contained 17 bases not matched to a gene. This chain's CDR3 is CASSFSRWARTGPTDTQYF. In DNA form, the CDR3 reads TGTGCCAGCAGCTTTAGTAGGTGGGCCCGGACAGGGCCAACAGATACGCAGTATTTT.

This clonotype turned up a few times. V and J are TRBV20-1 and TRBJ2-2; no reliable D call. This CDR3 comprises 14 residues. Germline V gene lookup returns CDR1 DFQATT and CDR2 SNEGSKA (reference sequence). V was pared by 1 base and J by 6 bases, with 12 bases between. The CDR3 DNA reads as TGCAGTGCTAGAGGTCAGACATACCCCGGGGAGCTGTTTTTT. Translating it yields CSARGQTYPGELFF.

The chain is built from TRBV9 and TRBJ1-2; D perhaps matches TRBD1 (6 bases). The germline V and J ends were trimmed by 3 bases and 4 bases, with 13 bases remaining between them. Germline-derived CDR1 and CDR2 are SGDLS and YYNGEE. The length of the CDR3 is 14 residues. CDR3 nucleotides: TGTGCCAGCAGCGATCGTCAGGGGCCCTATGGCTACACCTTC. Its translation is CASSDRQGPYGYTF. The whole variable domain, filled in from reference TRBV9 and TRBJ1-2, reads DSGVTQTPKHLITATGQRVTLRCSPRSGDLSVYWYQQSLDQGLQFLIQYYNGEERAKGNILERFSAQQFPDLHSELNLSSLELGDSALYFCASSDRQGPYGYTFGSGTRLTVV.

This clonotype was picked up a small number of times. In nucleotides, the CDR3 is TGTGCCAGTAGTCCCCGACTTGGCTTCAAGGGAGAGACCCAGTACTTC. The encoded protein is CASSPRLGFKGETQYF. V usage is TRBV19 and J usage is TRBJ2-5; no clear D gene. The length of the CDR3 is 16 residues. V was pared by 5 bases and J by 4 bases, with 20 bases between. Germline V lookup: CDR1 LNHDA, CDR2 SQIVND (reference sequence).

This clonotype has a count of ten or more. The chain couples TRBV29-1 to TRBJ2-7, with D perhaps TRBD1 (5 bases). Deletions cut 1 base from V and 3 bases from J, with 10 bases between. The CDR3 spans 13 residues. In germline, CDR1 is SQVTM, CDR2 ANQGSEA. For the CDR3, the DNA is TGCAGCGTTGAAGCAGGGAACAGCTACGAGCAGTACTTC. Translated, it gives CSVEAGNSYEQYF.

The sample holds a few counts of this clonotype. This chain links TRBV19 with TRBJ2-5; 9 bases line up with TRBD2. This CDR3 spans 15 amino acids. CDR1 and CDR2 (germline): LNHDA, SQIVND (reference sequence). V trimming: 3 bases; J trimming: 5 bases; junction bases outside the gene matches: 7. The CDR3 loop is CASSILGAGGETQYF. The CDR3 nucleotides read TGTGCCAGTAGTATTCTAGGAGCGGGAGGTGAGACCCAGTACTTC.

Only a few counts were recorded for this clonotype. The chain is built from TRBV5-1 and TRBJ1-4; tentative D call: TRBD1 (5 bases). The germline V gene has CDR1 SGHRS and CDR2 YFSETQ. This CDR3 region has 14 residues. Between the trimmed V and J ends, which lost 0 bases and 8 bases, there was a span of 11 bases. In nucleotides, the CDR3 is TGCGCCAGCAGCTTGGGGGGGGATGGAGAAAAACTGTTTTTT. Translated: CASSLGGDGEKLFF.

As for this clonotype: A junction boundary mismatches the germline segment, possibly from a read error. The chain combines TRBV5-1 with TRBJ2-1; maybe TRBD2 (5 bases). Germline V lookup: CDR1 SGHRS, CDR2 YFSETQ. This CDR3 has 14 residues. Here the CDR3 DNA reads TGCGCCAGCAAAGCCAGCGGCCCCTACAACGAGCAGTTCTTC. Translated, it gives CASKASGPYNEQFF.

The gene calls are TRBV12-3 or TRBV12-4 and TRBJ1-1; 11 positions agree with TRBD1. Germline trimming cut 5 bases from V and 4 bases from J; bases unmatched to any gene: 3. CDR3 size: 14 residues. CDR3 coding DNA: TGTGCCAGCAGTCCGGGGACAGGGGGCACTGAAGCTTTCTTT. Translating it yields CASSPGTGGTEAFF.

This clonotype was seen repeatedly, ten times or more. The chain uses TRBV29-1 and TRBJ2-7; TRBD2 aligns across 13 bases. J gave up 5 bases and V 7 bases, and 11 bases lay outside the gene matches. The CDR3 runs 15 residues. Germline V lookup: CDR1 SQVTM, CDR2 ANQGSEA. The chain's CDR3 is CSARRGTSGNDEQYF. CDR3 DNA sequence: TGCAGCGCCCGCCGGGGGACTAGCGGGAATGACGAGCAGTACTTC.

The chain joins TRBV11-1 to TRBJ2-3; TRBD2 aligns across 13 bases. The CDR3 is 18 residues long. The germline V gene has CDR1 SGHAT and CDR2 FQDESV (reference sequence). The V gene end was trimmed by 2 bases and the J gene end by 2 bases; junction bases not matched to a gene: 7. The CDR3 here is CASSLWTSGSFVTDTQYF. The CDR3 DNA sequence: TGTGCCAGCAGCTTATGGACTAGCGGGAGCTTCGTCACAGATACGCAGTATTTT.

This clonotype has only a few counts. This chain uses TRBV5-4 with TRBJ2-2; TRBD1 agrees at 10 bases. Germline V gene sequence: CDR1 SGHNT, CDR2 YYREEE (reference sequence). V was clipped by 3 bases and J by 4 bases; unmatched bases: 3. The CDR3 is made up of 15 amino acids. CDR3 coding DNA: TGTGCCAGCAGCTCGGGACAGGGGATCACCGGGGAGCTGTTTTTT. This codes for CASSSGQGITGELFF. Combining the CDR3 with reference TRBV5-4 and TRBJ2-2 gives the whole variable domain ETGVTQSPTHLIKTRGQQVTLRCSSQSGHNTVSWYQQALGQGPQFIFQYYREEENGRGNFPPRFSGLQFPNYSSELNVNALELDDSALYLCASSSGQGITGELFFGEGSRLTVL.

In this sample, this clonotype turned up a few times. The rearrangement joins TRBV29-1 to TRBJ2-1; unclear D gene. With 2 bases removed from V and 0 bases from J, the gap between germline ends came to 11 bases. Germline lookup yields CDR1 SQVTM and CDR2 ANQGSEA. This CDR3 spans 15 amino acids. In DNA, the CDR3 is TGCAGCGTTGAAAGGACGGTGAGCTCCTACAATGAGCAGTTCTTC. Protein sequence: CSVERTVSSYNEQFF.

This clonotype was found a few times. The chain uses TRBV6-2 or TRBV6-3 and TRBJ2-7; D is unclear. From germline, CDR1 is MNHEY and CDR2 SVGEGT. V lost 5 bases and J lost 1, with 9 bases in between. The CDR3 loop spans 13 amino acids. The CDR3 protein is CASSTEFSYEQYF. CDR3 DNA sequence: TGTGCCAGCAGTACAGAATTTTCCTACGAGCAGTACTTC.